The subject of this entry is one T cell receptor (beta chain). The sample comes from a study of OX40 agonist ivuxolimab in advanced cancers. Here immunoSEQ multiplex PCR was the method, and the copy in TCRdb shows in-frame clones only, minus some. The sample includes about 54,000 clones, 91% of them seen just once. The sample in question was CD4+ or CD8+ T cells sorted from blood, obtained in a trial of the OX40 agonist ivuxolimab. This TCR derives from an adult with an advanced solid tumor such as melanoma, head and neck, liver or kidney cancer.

The CDR3 sequence is CASSDEQETQYF. CDR3 nucleotide sequence: TGTGCCAGCAGTGACGAGCAAGAGACCCAGTACTTC. The genes are TRBV2 and TRBJ2-5, with D unclear. V was pared by 3 bases and J by 2 bases, with 4 bases between. The germline V gene encodes CDR1 SNHLY and CDR2 FYNNEI. CDR3 length: 12 amino acids.